A single sample gave rise to the 30 T cell receptor beta chains below, sequenced in a study of cytomegalovirus exposure and HLA in healthy donors. PCR employed 60 Vbeta and 13 Jbeta primers. This table comes from immunoSEQ multiplex PCR, and its TCRdb copy is limited to in-frame clones, with some not included. The sample lists around 140,000 clones, around 80% occurring once. Input material: PBMCs. The receptor source for this set is a female donor in good health and CMV-seropositive.

The table lists this clone with a count of one. V is TRBV2 and J is TRBJ2-1, with 9 bases fitting TRBD1. The ends lost 6 bases at V and 5 bases at J; junction bases unmatched: 5. CDR1 and CDR2 (germline): SNHLY, FYNNEI. This CDR3 is built from 14 residues. CDR3 sequence reads: CASRGTGLDNEQFF. The CDR3 region has the DNA TGTGCCAGCAGGGGGACAGGGCTCGACAATGAGCAGTTCTTC.

V is TRBV5-1 and J is TRBJ2-2, with D uncertain. V dropped 1 base and J dropped 3 bases, with 7 bases sitting between them. This CDR3 is 14 amino acids long. Germline V gene data show CDR1 as SGHRS and CDR2 as YFSETQ. CDR3 sequence (DNA): TGCGCCAGCAGCTTGAGTCAGTACACCGGGGAGCTGTTTTTT. Residues: CASSLSQYTGELFF.

The chain has TRBV5-4 and TRBJ2-5, with D possibly matching TRBD2 (5 bases). Germline loops: CDR1 SGHNT, CDR2 YYREEE (reference sequence). Trimming cost V 6 bases and J 4 bases, with 13 bases left between them. The CDR3 runs to 13 residues. Written as DNA, the CDR3 is TGTGCCAGCACAAAGGGAGTGGGAGAGACCCAGTACTTC. Translated, it gives CASTKGVGETQYF.

The chain carries TRBV9 and TRBJ2-1; tentatively, D is TRBD2 (6 bases). Trimming left V 0 bases short and J 3 bases short, with 13 bases between. Germline V lookup: CDR1 SGDLS, CDR2 YYNGEE. The CDR3 length is 16 residues. CDR3 residues: CASSVEGREDYNEQFF. The CDR3 DNA sequence: TGTGCCAGCAGCGTAGAAGGGCGGGAAGACTACAATGAGCAGTTCTTC.

A remark on this clone: Other nucleotide sequences from this sample produce the same CDR3. The rearrangement joins TRBV7-9 to TRBJ1-1; 7 nucleotides agree with TRBD1. The trim removed 7 bases at V and 6 bases at J, leaving 8 bases unmatched. The CDR3 totals 13 residues. The germline gives CDR1 SEHNR, CDR2 FQNEAQ (reference sequence). CDR3 sequence (DNA): TGTGCCAGCACCCTGACAGGGATGGCTGAAGCTTTCTTT. Amino acids: CASTLTGMAEAFF. Drawing the rest from reference TRBV7-9 and TRBJ1-1, the complete variable domain is DTGVSQNPRHKITKRGQNVTFRCDPISEHNRLYWYRQTLGQGPEFLTYFQNEAQLEKSRLLSDRFSAERPKGSFSTLEIQRTEQGDSAMYLCASTLTGMAEAFFGQGTRLTVV.

This clone was found once. The chain uses TRBV19 and TRBJ1-5, with TRBD1 identical over 7 bases. CDR3 length: 17 amino acids. Germline values: CDR1 LNHDA, CDR2 SQIVND (reference sequence). Trimming at V came to 5 bases and at J to 8 bases, leaving 18 bases not matched to a gene. As DNA, the CDR3 is TGTGCCAGTAGTTTCTCGGCGGGACAGTCAAGAAATAAGCCCCAGCATTTT. It encodes CASSFSAGQSRNKPQHF.

This sequence joins TRBV2 and TRBJ2-2, with TRBD1 as a possible D gene (5 bases). The CDR3 contains 16 residues. V dropped 5 bases and J dropped 1 base, with 14 bases sitting between them. In germline, CDR1 is SNHLY, CDR2 FYNNEI. CDR3 loop: CASSTPDNLNTGELFF. As DNA, the CDR3 is TGTGCCAGCAGTACTCCGGACAATCTGAACACCGGGGAGCTGTTTTTT.

V and J are TRBV19 and TRBJ2-1; 12 positions match TRBD1. The junction had 6 bases not matched to a gene; V was cut back by 6 bases and J by 6 bases. This CDR3 is 15 amino acids long. CDR1 is LNHDA, CDR2 SQIVND, per germline (reference sequence). DNA of the CDR3: TGTGCCAGTAGGATGGGACAGGGGGCGAGCAATGAGCAGTTCTTC. Residues: CASRMGQGASNEQFF.

CDR3 DNA sequence: TGTGCCAGCAGCGTAGGGTCAGGGGGAATGGCGTATGGCTACACCTTC. This gives the protein CASSVGSGGMAYGYTF. The chain recombines TRBV9 with TRBJ1-2, with 7 bases fitting TRBD1. The J segment lost 5 bases and the V segment lost 0 bases, leaving 10 bases of the junction unmatched. CDR3 length: 16 amino acids. The germline gives CDR1 SGDLS, CDR2 YYNGEE.

V is TRBV7-9 and J is TRBJ1-1; no clear D gene. The CDR3 runs 14 residues. Germline V gene sequence: CDR1 SEHNR, CDR2 FQNEAQ (reference sequence). V lost 4 bases, J lost 5 bases, and 14 bases lay in between. The CDR3: CASSSKGTGTEAFF. The CDR3 nucleotides are TGTGCCAGCAGCTCAAAAGGAACGGGTACTGAAGCTTTCTTT.

The chain combines TRBV30 with TRBJ2-3; D is perhaps TRBD1 (5 bases). Trimming took off 3 bases at V and 5 bases at J, with 9 bases between the two ends. The CDR3 runs to 12 residues. The germline CDR1 and CDR2 sequences are GTSNPN and SVGIG (reference sequence). In DNA, the CDR3 is TGTGCCTGGAGCAGGGTAGGAGATACGCAGTATTTT. This codes for CAWSRVGDTQYF.

This clone has more than one count but fewer than ten. V usage is TRBV18 and J usage is TRBJ1-1; 9 bases line up with TRBD1. Losses at the gene ends were 2 bases for V and 8 bases for J; bases not matched to a gene: 9. The V gene's germline CDR1 is KGHSH and CDR2 LQKENI. The CDR3 totals 15 residues. The CDR3 protein is CASSPTSRQGEEAFF. The DNA of the CDR3 is TGTGCCAGCTCACCAACCTCCCGACAGGGGGAGGAAGCTTTCTTT.

The J gene is TRBJ2-3, the V gene TRBV6-1, with 14 positions matching TRBD2. The CDR3 covers 18 residues. Germline trimming cut 0 bases from V and 11 bases from J; bases unmatched to any gene: 13. Per germline, CDR1 MNHNS and CDR2 SASEGT. The CDR3 sequence: CASSEAGSGTSGRRVQYF. CDR3 bases: TGTGCCAGCAGTGAAGCGGGGAGTGGGACTAGCGGGAGAAGGGTGCAGTATTTT.

CDR3 protein: CASSGQEKLFF. CDR3 DNA sequence: TGTGCCAGCAGTGGACAAGAAAAACTGTTTTTT. The rearrangement joins TRBV2 to TRBJ1-4; D remains ambiguous. The CDR3 sequence is 11 residues long. Per germline, CDR1 SNHLY and CDR2 FYNNEI. Trimming took off 4 bases at V and 8 bases at J, with 5 bases between the two ends.

This chain uses TRBV13 with TRBJ2-7; D is possibly TRBD1 (7 bases). The V end lost 5 bases, the J end lost 6 bases, and 20 bases lay between the germline ends. This CDR3 contains 15 residues. Per germline, CDR1 PRHDT and CDR2 FYEKMQ (reference sequence). The CDR3 reads CASSLRRRGQGEQYF. DNA for the CDR3: TGTGCCAGCAGCCTCCGGCGGAGGGGGCAGGGCGAGCAGTACTTC.

This chain links TRBV9 with TRBJ1-5; D ambiguous. Looked up from germline, CDR1 is SGDLS and CDR2 is YYNGEE. CDR3 length equals 13 residues. Trimming stripped 4 bases from V and 4 bases from J, with 9 bases between. CDR3 in DNA: TGTGCCAGCAGCCCCTTTGAGAATCAGCCCCAGCATTTT. Translating it yields CASSPFENQPQHF. Complete variable domain (other parts from reference TRBV9 and TRBJ1-5): DSGVTQTPKHLITATGQRVTLRCSPRSGDLSVYWYQQSLDQGLQFLIQYYNGEERAKGNILERFSAQQFPDLHSELNLSSLELGDSALYFCASSPFENQPQHFGDGTRLSIL.

This chain joins TRBV25-1 and TRBJ2-7; 11 positions match TRBD2. V gave up 4 bases and J gave up 1 base; unmatched junction bases: 3. Germline V gene data show CDR1 as MGHDK and CDR2 as SYGVNS. This CDR3 region has 15 residues. The DNA for the CDR3 is TGTGCCAGCAGTGGGCTAGCGGGGGGATCCTACGAGCAGTACTTC. Translation: CASSGLAGGSYEQYF.

This clone was seen just once. The chain combines TRBV11-2 with TRBJ2-7; TRBD1 matches 10 bases. After removal of 6 bases from V and 5 bases from J, the junction contained 7 bases not matched to a gene. Per the germline V gene, CDR1 is SGHAT and CDR2 is FQNNGV. The CDR3 sequence is 14 residues long. CDR3 DNA sequence: TGTGCCAGCAGTCCGGACAGGGGGAGGGACGAGCAGTACTTC. Encoded protein: CASSPDRGRDEQYF.

V is TRBV14 and J is TRBJ2-7, with 7 bases lining up with TRBD1. V lost 3 bases, J lost 0 bases, and 5 bases stayed unmatched. This CDR3 spans 15 amino acids. Looked up from germline, CDR1 is SGHDN and CDR2 is FVKESK. The CDR3 loop reads CASSQTGISSYEQYF. CDR3 in DNA: TGTGCCAGCAGCCAGACAGGGATTAGCTCCTACGAGCAGTACTTC. The full variable domain, in which reference TRBV14 and TRBJ2-7 provide the parts outside the CDR3, is EAGVTQFPSHSVIEKGQTVTLRCDPISGHDNLYWYRRVMGKEIKFLLHFVKESKQDESGMPNNRFLAERTGGTYSTLKVQPAELEDSGVYFCASSQTGISSYEQYFGPGTRLTVT.

This clone was seen more than once but under ten times. The V call is TRBV11-2, the J call TRBJ1-2; 7 bases align to TRBD1. The germline gives CDR1 SGHAT, CDR2 FQNNGV. The V segment lost 2 bases and the J segment 3 bases; nucleotides outside the gene matches: 0. This CDR3 contains 13 residues. For the CDR3, the DNA is TGTGCCAGCAGCTTACAGGGGGACTATGGCTACACCTTC. Protein: CASSLQGDYGYTF.

This clone was recorded only once. CDR3 in amino acids: CASRSEGARSYEQYF. The CDR3 DNA follows: TGTGCCAGCAGATCCGAGGGGGCGAGGTCCTACGAGCAGTACTTC. This chain uses TRBV6-6 with TRBJ2-7, with 7 bases aligning to TRBD1. V lost 6 bases to trimming and J lost 1 base; unmatched junction nucleotides: 9. Germline V gene data show CDR1 as MNHNY and CDR2 as SVGAGI (reference sequence). The CDR3 sequence is 15 residues long.

The chain recombines TRBV5-5 with TRBJ1-2, with 7 bases fitting TRBD1. There are 14 residues in the CDR3. Trimming at V came to 0 bases and at J to 1 base, leaving 0 bases not matched to a gene. Germline CDR1 and CDR2: SGHKS and YYEKEE (reference sequence). CDR3: CASSLGQGNYGYTF. The CDR3 DNA is TGTGCCAGCAGCTTGGGACAGGGTAACTATGGCTACACCTTC. Variable domain in full (rest from reference TRBV5-5 and TRBJ1-2): DAGVTQSPTHLIKTRGQQVTLRCSPISGHKSVSWYQQVLGQGPQFIFQYYEKEERGRGNFPDRFSARQFPNYSSELNVNALLLGDSALYLCASSLGQGNYGYTFGSGTRLTVV.

The chain employs TRBV6-1 and TRBJ1-6; D unclear. The length of the CDR3 is 15 residues. V was pared by 1 base and J by 9 bases, with 13 bases between. The germline V gene has CDR1 MNHNS and CDR2 SASEGT. The DNA for the CDR3 is TGTGCCAGCAGTGAAGAGGTCATAGGCGGTTCACCCCTCCACTTT. Amino acid sequence: CASSEEVIGGSPLHF.

This clone was detected a few times. The rearrangement uses TRBV19 and TRBJ2-2, with a possible D match to TRBD1 (6 bases). Germline V gene sequence: CDR1 LNHDA, CDR2 SQIVND (reference sequence). CDR3 size: 19 residues. V dropped 4 bases and J dropped 1 base, with 22 bases sitting between them. The CDR3 reads CASSTSHLDRILNTGELFF. The CDR3 coding sequence is TGTGCCAGTAGTACTTCCCACCTCGACAGGATACTGAACACCGGGGAGCTGTTTTTT.

The V call is TRBV6-1, the J call TRBJ2-7; a weak D match, TRBD1 (5 bases). V was cut by 8 bases and J by 4 bases, with 12 bases left in between. Germline CDR1 reads MNHNS; CDR2 reads SASEGT. This CDR3 is built from 12 residues. The DNA of the CDR3 is TGTGCCAGCCTCTGGGGCTCGTACGAGCAGTACTTC. It encodes CASLWGSYEQYF.

This clone is a singleton in its sample. V usage is TRBV18 and J usage is TRBJ2-7; no clear D. V was cut by 3 bases and J by 3 bases, with 9 bases left in between. The CDR3 covers 13 residues. The germline V gene encodes CDR1 KGHSH and CDR2 LQKENI. Written as DNA, the CDR3 is TGTGCCAGCTCACCCCTATCGAACTACGAGCAGTACTTC. It codes for CASSPLSNYEQYF.

The chain combines TRBV18 with TRBJ2-6; TRBD1 might be the D (6 bases). Germline V gene data show CDR1 as KGHSH and CDR2 as LQKENI. The CDR3 consists of 18 residues. V was cut by 4 bases and J by 0 bases, with 16 bases left in between. The CDR3 DNA reads TGTGCCAGCTCACTGGAACTACAGGGTAACTCTGGGGCCAACGTCCTGACTTTC. As protein: CASSLELQGNSGANVLTF.

This clone was counted only a few times. This chain uses TRBV6-6 with TRBJ1-1; 7 nucleotides agree with TRBD1. V shed 6 bases and J 7 bases; nucleotides not matched to a gene: 2. This CDR3 is 11 amino acids long. The V gene's germline CDR1 is MNHNY and CDR2 SVGAGI (reference sequence). CDR3 DNA sequence: TGTGCCAGCAGCCGACAGGGTGAAGCTTTCTTT. Protein product: CASSRQGEAFF.

The rearrangement uses TRBV18 and TRBJ1-5; 9 bases fit TRBD1. The CDR3 loop spans 14 amino acids. Germline V gene sequence: CDR1 KGHSH, CDR2 LQKENI. Trimming removed 5 bases from V and 2 bases from J; junction bases left unmatched: 1. CDR3 DNA: TGTGCCAGCTCAGGGGACAGGGGCAATCAGCCCCAGCATTTT. Amino acids: CASSGDRGNQPQHF.

This clone was seen a few times. The chain is built from TRBV7-3 and TRBJ2-7, with D unresolved. This CDR3 is built from 14 residues. V lost 2 bases to trimming and J lost 7 bases, with 15 bases between them. Germline V gene data show CDR1 as SGHTA and CDR2 as FQGTGA. The CDR3 region is CASSLGASPFEQYF. Written as DNA, the CDR3 is TGTGCCAGCAGCTTAGGTGCGTCCCCCTTTGAGCAGTACTTC. Variable domain in full (rest from reference TRBV7-3 and TRBJ2-7): GAGVSQTPSNKVTEKGKYVELRCDPISGHTALYWYRQSLGQGPEFLIYFQGTGAADDSGLPNDRFFAVRPEGSVSTLKIQRTERGDSAVYLCASSLGASPFEQYFGPGTRLTVT.